These T cell receptor beta chains were read from a single sample in a study of blood T cell repertoires in COVID-19. Using immunoSEQ multiplex PCR, the repertoire was profiled, and TCRdb retains in-frame clones only, with some absent. The repertoire consists of approximately 230,000 clones, with 83% occurring once and the leading ten covering approximately 5.4%. The sequencing sample was made of peripheral blood. The source of these receptors is a man older than 75 with acute or convalescent COVID-19. The CDR3 runs from the conserved cysteine through the conserved F or W. Each record gives: J gene, V gene, clone size, D gene, CDR3 DNA, CDR3 protein. A D gene is named only where the DNA matches it firmly. Expanded clones are given a class, and other clones once, few, many or no size at all.

J: TRBJ1-5
V: TRBV28
size: -
D: -
DNA: TGTGCCAGCAGTTTATCGTCAACAGGTAGCAATCAGCCCCAGCATTTT
CDR3: CASSLSSTGSNQPQHF

J: TRBJ1-3
V: TRBV7-2
size: -
D: -
DNA: TGTGCCAGCAGCTTAGCGTCAGGGCCGGGAAACACCATATATTTT
CDR3: CASSLASGPGNTIYF

J: TRBJ2-7
V: TRBV18
size: -
D: TRBD2
DNA: TGTGCCAGCTCACCGCTTGGGACTAGCGACATTGTTCGGAACGAGCAGTACTTC
CDR3: CASSPLGTSDIVRNEQYF

J: TRBJ2-7
V: TRBV27
size: -
D: -
DNA: TGTGCCAGCAGTTACGGCGCCGGGGGCGAGCAGTACTTC
CDR3: CASSYGAGGEQYF

J: TRBJ2-7
V: TRBV10-3
size: -
D: TRBD2
DNA: TGTGCCATCAGTGAGTTTCCTAGGACTAGCAGCCCCTTCGAGCAGTACTTC
CDR3: CAISEFPRTSSPFEQYF

J: TRBJ1-5
V: TRBV4-2
size: -
D: TRBD1
DNA: TGTGCCAGCAGCCAAGGGGGGACAGGGTTCAATCAGCCCCAGCATTTT
CDR3: CASSQGGTGFNQPQHF

J: TRBJ1-4
V: TRBV10-2
size: -
D: TRBD1
DNA: TGCGCCACCTCCGGGACAGAGTATGAAAAACTGTTTTTT
CDR3: CATSGTEYEKLFF

J: TRBJ2-5
V: TRBV3-1/TRBV3-2
size: -
D: TRBD2
DNA: TGTGCCAGCAGCCTCAAGCGGGGCCCCTACCAAGAGACCCAGTACTTC
CDR3: CASSLKRGPYQETQYF

J: TRBJ2-2
V: TRBV9
size: once
D: TRBD1
DNA: TGTGCCAGCAGCGTAGCTGCGACAGGGCACACCGGGGAGCTGTTTTTT
CDR3: CASSVAATGHTGELFF

J: TRBJ2-2
V: TRBV3-1/TRBV3-2
size: few
D: TRBD1
DNA: TGTGCCAGCAGCCCGGGACAGCTTAACACCGGGGAGCTGTTTTTT
CDR3: CASSPGQLNTGELFF

J: TRBJ2-7
V: TRBV7-8
size: once
D: TRBD1
DNA: TGTGCCAGCAGCTTAGGCAGGGGGCTGGGCGAGCAGTACTTC
CDR3: CASSLGRGLGEQYF

J: TRBJ2-1
V: TRBV6-5
size: few
D: -
DNA: TGTGCCAGCCAAGCGAGGAATGAGCAGTTCTTC
CDR3: CASQARNEQFF

J: TRBJ2-7
V: TRBV28
size: -
D: -
DNA: TGTGCCAGCAGTTTCATCCGGGATTACGAGCAGTACTTC
CDR3: CASSFIRDYEQYF

J: TRBJ1-1
V: TRBV4-1
size: -
D: -
DNA: TGCGCCAGCAGCGCCCTCCCAGGGAACGCCAACACTGAAGCTTTCTTT
CDR3: CASSALPGNANTEAFF

J: TRBJ2-1
V: TRBV7-2
size: -
D: -
DNA: TGTGCCAGCAGCTTACCCGGGGTAGTCTTGAATGAGCAGTTCTTC
CDR3: CASSLPGVVLNEQFF

J: TRBJ1-2
V: TRBV25-1
size: -
D: -
DNA: TGTGCCAGCAGTGAAGGTACCAGGGATGGCTACACCTTC
CDR3: CASSEGTRDGYTF

J: TRBJ1-2
V: TRBV6-5
size: -
D: TRBD1
DNA: TGTGCCAGCAGTTACTCGGACAGGGGGTATGGCTACACCTTC
CDR3: CASSYSDRGYGYTF

J: TRBJ2-2
V: TRBV7-9
size: -
D: -
DNA: TGTGCCAGCAGCTTAGCAGGAGGTGGAGCAGCCGGGGAGCTGTTTTTT
CDR3: CASSLAGGGAAGELFF

J: TRBJ2-1
V: TRBV5-4
size: -
D: -
DNA: TGTGCCAGCAGCCAAAGGACAAGCAGAGGAGAGTTCTTC
CDR3: CASSQRTSRGEFF

J: TRBJ1-2
V: TRBV7-9
size: -
D: -
DNA: TGTGCCAGCAGCACCCAGACAGGAACTAGTGGCTACACCTTC
CDR3: CASSTQTGTSGYTF

J: TRBJ2-2
V: TRBV6-5
size: -
D: -
DNA: TGTGCCAGTGACTCTTGGGGGGAGCTGTTTTTT
CDR3: CASDSWGELFF

J: TRBJ1-5
V: TRBV28
size: -
D: TRBD1
DNA: TGTGCCAGCAACCACGGGACAGGGAATCAGCCCCAGCATTTT
CDR3: CASNHGTGNQPQHF

J: TRBJ2-3
V: TRBV3-1/TRBV3-2
size: -
D: -
DNA: TGTGCCAGCAGCCAAGACCCCGGGACTCAACAGTATTTT
CDR3: CASSQDPGTQQYF

J: TRBJ2-1
V: TRBV19
size: -
D: -
DNA: TGTGCCAGTAGTATAGAGGGCCAGGGTTACAATGAGCAGTTCTTC
CDR3: CASSIEGQGYNEQFF

J: TRBJ2-2
V: TRBV29-1
size: -
D: TRBD2
DNA: TGCAGGTCTCTAGCGGCTAACACCGGGGAGCTGTTTTTT
CDR3: CRSLAANTGELFF

J: TRBJ1-2
V: TRBV27
size: -
D: -
DNA: TGTGCCAGCAGTTCCACAGGACCCTATTTGTATGGCTACACCTTC
CDR3: CASSSTGPYLYGYTF

J: TRBJ2-5
V: TRBV4-1
size: -
D: -
DNA: TGCGCCAGCAGCCAGAGTGGCGGGACGGGAGAGACCCAGTACTTC
CDR3: CASSQSGGTGETQYF

J: TRBJ2-1
V: TRBV7-7
size: -
D: TRBD2
DNA: TGTGCCAGCAGCTTAGGGCTAGCGGGAGGGCGAGATGAGCAGTTCTTC
CDR3: CASSLGLAGGRDEQFF

J: TRBJ1-1
V: TRBV9
size: -
D: TRBD1
DNA: TGTGCCAGCAGCGGGGGACAGGCGAACACTGAAGCTTTCTTT
CDR3: CASSGGQANTEAFF

J: TRBJ2-1
V: TRBV7-2
size: -
D: TRBD2
DNA: TGTGCCAGCAGCTTAACTAGCGGGGGGGACAATGAGCAGTTCTTC
CDR3: CASSLTSGGDNEQFF

J: TRBJ1-2
V: TRBV3-1/TRBV3-2
size: -
D: TRBD1
DNA: TGTGCCAGCAGCCCGGGGACAGGGGGTAACTATGGCTACACCTTC
CDR3: CASSPGTGGNYGYTF

J: TRBJ1-5
V: TRBV6-5
size: -
D: TRBD1
DNA: TGTGCCAGCACTTTCCGGACAGGAGGGAATCAGCCCCAGCATTTT
CDR3: CASTFRTGGNQPQHF

J: TRBJ1-2
V: TRBV18
size: -
D: -
DNA: TGTGCCAGCTCACCACCGTCCCTCTATGGCTACACCTTC
CDR3: CASSPPSLYGYTF

J: TRBJ1-1
V: TRBV3-1/TRBV3-2
size: few
D: -
DNA: TGTGCCAGCAGCCGGCCGGGGGGTGGCACTGAAGCTTTCTTT
CDR3: CASSRPGGGTEAFF

J: TRBJ2-5
V: TRBV15
size: few
D: -
DNA: TGTGCCACCAGCAGAGAAGCGGAGAACCAAGAGACCCAGTACTTC
CDR3: CATSREAENQETQYF

J: TRBJ1-2
V: TRBV6-5
size: many
D: -
DNA: TGTGCCCTCTTAACGTCGGACTATGGCTACACCTTC
CDR3: CALLTSDYGYTF

J: TRBJ1-6
V: TRBV3-1/TRBV3-2
size: -
D: -
DNA: TGTGCCAGCAGCCAAGTTGAGGATTCACCCCTCCACTTT
CDR3: CASSQVEDSPLHF

J: TRBJ2-1
V: TRBV18
size: -
D: -
DNA: TGTGCCAGCTCACAAGCGGGCTACAATGAGCAGTTCTTC
CDR3: CASSQAGYNEQFF

J: TRBJ2-1
V: TRBV7-9
size: -
D: TRBD1
DNA: TGTGCCAGCACCGTCCGGGACAGGGACAATGAGCAGTTCTTC
CDR3: CASTVRDRDNEQFF

J: TRBJ2-2
V: TRBV7-2
size: once
D: -
DNA: TGTGCCAGCAGCCAAAACAGCTACACCGGGGAGCTGTTTTTT
CDR3: CASSQNSYTGELFF

J: TRBJ2-7
V: TRBV27
size: -
D: TRBD2
DNA: TGTGCCAGCAGTTCCAGCGGGAGCCCTCACGAGCAGTACTTC
CDR3: CASSSSGSPHEQYF

J: TRBJ1-4
V: TRBV30
size: once
D: -
DNA: TGTGCCTGTCCCCTCGGGACCTTTTTGGGAGGGACTAATGAAAAACTGTTTTTT
CDR3: CACPLGTFLGGTNEKLFF

J: TRBJ2-7
V: TRBV19
size: -
D: TRBD2
DNA: TGTGCCAGTGGGCCCCGGGAGGGCCTCGAGCAGTACTTC
CDR3: CASGPREGLEQYF

J: TRBJ1-2
V: TRBV6-1
size: -
D: -
DNA: TGTGCCAGCAGTGAAAGTACGGGGAGTATGTATGGCTACACCTTC
CDR3: CASSESTGSMYGYTF

J: TRBJ1-3
V: TRBV19
size: -
D: TRBD1
DNA: TGTGCCAGTAGTATCAGCAGGGGGCAAGGAAACACCATATATTTT
CDR3: CASSISRGQGNTIYF

J: TRBJ1-5
V: TRBV5-1
size: few
D: -
DNA: TGCGCCAGCAGCTTGGGGGGAGGGAATCAGCCCCAGCATTTT
CDR3: CASSLGGGNQPQHF

J: TRBJ1-1
V: TRBV30
size: -
D: -
DNA: TGTGCCTGGAGTGTATTCGAACAGGGAGAAGCTTTCTTT
CDR3: CAWSVFEQGEAFF

J: TRBJ2-1
V: TRBV5-1
size: -
D: -
DNA: TGCGCCAGCAGCTTGAGGACGGGGAACAATGAGCAGTTCTTC
CDR3: CASSLRTGNNEQFF

J: TRBJ1-4
V: TRBV3-1/TRBV3-2
size: -
D: TRBD1
DNA: TGTGCCAGCAGCCAAGGAGACAGGGGGACTGAAAAACTGTTTTTT
CDR3: CASSQGDRGTEKLFF

J: TRBJ2-2
V: TRBV7-2
size: once
D: -
DNA: TGTGCCAGCAGCAGTTACAGGGCCCCGCGATCCGGGGAGCTGTTTTTT
CDR3: CASSSYRAPRSGELFF

J: TRBJ2-1
V: TRBV24-1
size: -
D: TRBD2
DNA: TGTGCCACCAGTGAAACTAGCGGGACCTACAATGAGCAGTTCTTC
CDR3: CATSETSGTYNEQFF

J: TRBJ2-2
V: TRBV18
size: -
D: -
DNA: TGTGCCAGCTCATCGTCACAGGCAACGAACACCGGGGAGCTGTTTTTT
CDR3: CASSSSQATNTGELFF

J: TRBJ2-3
V: TRBV28
size: -
D: TRBD1
DNA: TGTGCCAGCAAACAGACAGGGCAGGGGGATGCAGATACGCAGTATTTT
CDR3: CASKQTGQGDADTQYF

J: TRBJ1-6
V: TRBV9
size: -
D: -
DNA: TGTGCCAGCAGCCAAAGGGGAGGAGGTTCACCCCTCCACTTT
CDR3: CASSQRGGGSPLHF

J: TRBJ2-5
V: TRBV6-6
size: -
D: -
DNA: TGTGCCAGACGGGGGACGCCGACTGAGACCCAGTACTTC
CDR3: CARRGTPTETQYF

J: TRBJ1-1
V: TRBV24-1
size: -
D: -
DNA: TGTGCCACCAGTGCCCGGGACAAAAGCTCTACGAACACTGAAGCTTTCTTT
CDR3: CATSARDKSSTNTEAFF

J: TRBJ1-4
V: TRBV24-1
size: -
D: -
DNA: TGTGCCACCAGTGATTCCCAGGCTGCAACTAATGAAAAACTGTTTTTT
CDR3: CATSDSQAATNEKLFF